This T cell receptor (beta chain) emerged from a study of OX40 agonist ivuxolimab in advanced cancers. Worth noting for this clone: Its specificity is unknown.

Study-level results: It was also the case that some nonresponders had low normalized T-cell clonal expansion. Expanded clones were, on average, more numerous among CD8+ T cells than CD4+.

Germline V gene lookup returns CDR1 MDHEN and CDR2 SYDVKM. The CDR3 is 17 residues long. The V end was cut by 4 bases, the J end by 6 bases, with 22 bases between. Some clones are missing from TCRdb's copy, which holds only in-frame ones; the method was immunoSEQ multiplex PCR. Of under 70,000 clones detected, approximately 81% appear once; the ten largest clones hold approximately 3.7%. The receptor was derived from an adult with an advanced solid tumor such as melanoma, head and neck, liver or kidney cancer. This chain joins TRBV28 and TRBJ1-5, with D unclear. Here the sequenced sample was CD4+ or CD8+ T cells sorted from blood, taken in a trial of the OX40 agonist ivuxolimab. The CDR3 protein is CASSYPGPGRTTQPQHF. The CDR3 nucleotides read TGTGCCAGCAGTTACCCTGGACCGGGGAGGACCACTCAGCCCCAGCATTTT.